This entry features one T cell receptor (beta chain) sequence. Its target is unknown. From the germline J gene comes the end of the CDR3, since the read stops 3 residues before it. Some clones are missing from TCRdb's copy, which holds only in-frame ones; the method was immunoSEQ multiplex PCR. There are approximately 50,000 clones in the sample, none observed a single time. The CDR3 is 14 amino acids. The germline gives CDR1 GTSNPN, CDR2 SVGIG (reference sequence). The data were obtained in a study of T cell clonality in common variable immunodeficiency. Study-level results: Shared TCRbeta clones were fewer between CVID subjects than controls. TCRbeta clonality was increased in CVID versus healthy controls.

The V call is TRBV30, the J call TRBJ1-2; D gene ambiguous. This clonotype was sampled from a person between 18 and 69 years old in good health. Sequencing was done on a sample of peripheral blood mononuclear cells. CDR3 DNA (partial): TGTGCCTGGAGTGTATTACTTCATGCTGATACC. It encodes CAWSVLLHADT. The full CDR3 protein is CAWSVLLHADTYTF. The full variable domain, rest sourced from reference TRBV30 and TRBJ1-2, is SQTIHQWPATLVQPVGSPLSLECTVEGTSNPNLYWYRQAAGRGLQLLFYSVGIGQISSEVPQNLSASRPQDRQFILSSKKLLLSDSGFYLCAWSVLLHADTYTFGSGTRLTVV.